The 15 T cell receptor beta chains below all came from one sample that was sequenced in a study of cytomegalovirus exposure and HLA in healthy donors. The PCR ran on 60 Vbeta and 13 Jbeta primers. Assay: immunoSEQ multiplex PCR; the TCRdb copy retains only in-frame clones and omits some. The table lists 78,000 or so clones, roughly 80% of them singletons. Sequencing was performed on PBMCs. The receptors were gathered from a woman between 45 and 65 years old in good health and CMV-seronegative.

J is TRBJ2-7 and V is TRBV7-9; no definite D call. CDR3 length equals 13 residues. Germline lookup yields CDR1 SEHNR and CDR2 FQNEAQ (reference sequence). V dropped 5 bases and J dropped 3 bases, with 11 bases sitting between them. The CDR3 is CASSADIHYEQYV. In DNA form, the CDR3 reads TGTGCCAGCAGCGCAGATATACACTACGAGCAGTACGTC.

V is TRBV6-5 and J is TRBJ1-4; 9 bases map to TRBD1. CDR3 length: 15 amino acids. Germline CDR1 MNHEY, CDR2 SVGAGI. Trimming at V came to 2 bases and at J to 4 bases, leaving 2 bases not matched to a gene. The CDR3, as DNA: TGTGCCAGCAGTTACCAGGACAGGGGTAATGAAAAACTGTTTTTT. This codes for CASSYQDRGNEKLFF.

This chain connects TRBV30 to TRBJ1-4; 7 bases are shared with TRBD1. The CDR3 is made up of 14 amino acids. Trimming at V came to 3 bases and at J to 8 bases, leaving 9 bases not matched to a gene. Germline CDR1 is GTSNPN and CDR2 is SVGIG (reference sequence). The CDR3 here is CAWRGGRGWEKLFF. In DNA form, the CDR3 reads TGTGCCTGGAGAGGAGGCAGGGGGTGGGAAAAACTGTTTTTT.

The chain uses TRBV7-3 and TRBJ2-1; D is perhaps TRBD1 (6 bases). Germline V lookup: CDR1 SGHTA, CDR2 FQGTGA. This CDR3 has 14 amino acids. V lost 5 bases to trimming and J lost 4 bases, with 12 bases between them. The CDR3 protein is CASSPTGTYNEQFF. The CDR3 DNA sequence: TGTGCCAGCAGCCCGACCGGGACATACAATGAGCAGTTCTTC.

The chain employs TRBV6-1 and TRBJ2-7, with D maybe TRBD1 (6 bases). V was pared by 8 bases and J by 0 bases, with 14 bases between. The CDR3 totals 14 residues. The germline V gene has CDR1 MNHNS and CDR2 SASEGT. CDR3 sequence (DNA): TGTGCCAGCTCAATGGGGGCCTACTCCTACGAGCAGTACTTC. This encodes CASSMGAYSYEQYF.

This clone was counted between two and nine times. The rearrangement uses TRBV11-2 and TRBJ1-1; D perhaps matches TRBD1 (5 bases). CDR3 length equals 14 residues. CDR1 SGHAT and CDR2 FQNNGV come from the germline V gene. V lost 1 base and J 2 bases, leaving 8 bases between the germline ends. The CDR3 DNA is TGTGCCAGCAGCTTAGGGCAGGGAAACACTGAAGCTTTCTTT. The encoded protein is CASSLGQGNTEAFF.

The chain has TRBV6-1 and TRBJ2-2; the match to TRBD2 covers 16 bases. The CDR3 is 19 amino acids. Germline assignment: CDR1 MNHNS and CDR2 SASEGT. Trimming at V came to 4 bases and at J to 6 bases, leaving 11 bases not matched to a gene. The CDR3 reads CASSVFSGLAGGRSGELFF. The CDR3 nucleotides are TGTGCCAGCAGTGTTTTCTCGGGACTAGCGGGGGGGCGGTCCGGGGAGCTGTTTTTT.

This chain links TRBV6-6 with TRBJ1-1; D uncertain. Trimming left V 7 bases short and J 4 bases short, with 16 bases between. CDR1 is MNHNY and CDR2 is SVGAGI in the germline V gene (reference sequence). The CDR3 sequence is 14 residues long. This CDR3 reads CASIGASGSTEAFF. CDR3 nucleotides: TGTGCCAGCATTGGAGCTTCGGGGTCCACTGAAGCTTTCTTT.

The chain uses TRBV19 and TRBJ1-3; D ambiguous. This CDR3 is 15 amino acids long. V lost 6 bases, J lost 0 bases, and 12 bases lay in between. CDR1 is LNHDA, CDR2 SQIVND, per germline (reference sequence). This CDR3 reads CASRSPQVSGNTIYF. The CDR3 region has the DNA TGTGCCAGTAGGTCCCCTCAGGTCTCTGGAAACACCATATATTTT.

This clone came up once. The chain links TRBV7-9 to TRBJ1-4; D remains ambiguous. Deletions cut 2 bases from V and 7 bases from J, with 8 bases between. From germline, CDR1 is SEHNR and CDR2 FQNEAQ (reference sequence). CDR3 size: 13 residues. This chain's CDR3 is CASSLLGVEKLFF. For the CDR3, the DNA is TGTGCCAGCAGCTTACTCGGAGTTGAAAAACTGTTTTTT.

Regarding this clone: This may come from a read error, since a much larger clone is one base off. The chain uses TRBV11-2 and TRBJ1-1; possibly TRBD1 for D (5 bases). This CDR3 spans 13 amino acids. The germline gives CDR1 SGHAT, CDR2 FQNNGV. Trimming pared 5 bases from V and 1 base from J, leaving 8 bases between. The CDR3, as DNA: TGTGCCAGCAGCCCGACAGAGAACACTGAAGCTTTCTTT. This sequence encodes CASSPTENTEAFF.

The gene calls are TRBV5-1 and TRBJ2-3; 13 bases align to TRBD2. This CDR3 has 19 amino acids. From germline, CDR1 is SGHRS and CDR2 YFSETQ. With V trimmed by 0 bases and J by 5 bases, 12 bases remained unmatched. The CDR3 DNA follows: TGCGCCAGCAGCTTGGGAAGGGGCCGACTAGCGGGAGGCAAAGATACGCAGTATTTT. Its protein product is CASSLGRGRLAGGKDTQYF.

This clone has a single count. The chain uses TRBV19 and TRBJ1-5; no clear D. CDR3 length: 14 amino acids. In germline, CDR1 is LNHDA, CDR2 SQIVND (reference sequence). V lost 6 bases to trimming and J lost 3 bases, with 12 bases between them. The DNA for the CDR3 is TGTGCCAGTAGACCGGGAGCCTACAATCAGCCCCAGCATTTT. Amino acid sequence: CASRPGAYNQPQHF. Full variable domain (remainder filled in from reference TRBV19 and TRBJ1-5): DGGITQSPKYLFRKEGQNVTLSCEQNLNHDAMYWYRQDPGQGLRLIYYSQIVNDFQKGDIAEGYSVSREKKESFPLTVTSAQKNPTAFYLCASRPGAYNQPQHFGDGTRLSIL.

V usage is TRBV4-1 and J usage is TRBJ2-7; TRBD1 aligns across 10 bases. This CDR3 comprises 18 residues. Germline V gene lookup returns CDR1 MGHRA and CDR2 YSYEKL. The junction had 12 bases not matched to a gene; V was cut back by 0 bases and J by 4 bases. CDR3 sequence reads: CASSQDPGQGTGRYEQYV. CDR3 sequence (DNA): TGCGCCAGCAGCCAAGATCCGGGACAGGGGACGGGTCGATACGAGCAGTACGTC.

This sequence joins TRBV6-6 and TRBJ1-5; 9 bases align to TRBD1. V shed 8 bases and J 5 bases; nucleotides not matched to a gene: 7. This CDR3 comprises 14 residues. The germline V gene has CDR1 MNHNY and CDR2 SVGAGI (reference sequence). The CDR3 coding sequence is TGTGCCAGCTTCCGGGACAGGGAGGATCAGCCCCAGCATTTT. Translation gives CASFRDREDQPQHF.